The 19 T cell receptor beta chains reported below all come from one sample, sequenced in a study of CD8 T cells in Susac syndrome. Reverse transcription of about 0.45 to 1 ug RNA used random hexamers. TCRdb recomputed calls from the immunoSEQ multiplex PCR reads with MiXCR, one row per CDR3 protein. Of around 200,000 distinct CDR3 sequences listed, roughly 94% are singletons. The sequenced sample consisted of CD4+ T cells from PBMCs. Receptors originate from a human donor in good health.

The chain recombines TRBV18 with TRBJ2-1; D is ambiguous. This CDR3 has 14 amino acids. From germline, CDR1 is KGHSH and CDR2 LQKENI. V lost 0 bases and J lost 0, with 3 bases in between. The CDR3 DNA reads TGTGCCAGCTCACCACCTAGCTCCTACAATGAGCAGTTCTTC. It specifies CASSPPSSYNEQFF.

This chain connects TRBV7-6 to TRBJ1-1; D remains unclear. CDR1 and CDR2 (germline): SGHVS, FNYEAQ. V was pared by 3 bases and J by 3 bases, with 8 bases between. This CDR3 region has 13 residues. The CDR3 spells CASSFTSDTEAFF. The CDR3 DNA follows: TGTGCCAGCAGCTTTACAAGCGACACTGAAGCTTTCTTT.

The chain couples TRBV25-1 to TRBJ2-5; possibly TRBD2 for D (5 bases). CDR3 length: 14 amino acids. The V and J ends lost 6 bases and 5 bases respectively, with 16 bases between them. Per germline, CDR1 MGHDK and CDR2 SYGVNS. The chain's CDR3 is CASSPMLAGETQYF. The CDR3, as DNA: TGTGCCAGCAGCCCGATGCTAGCCGGGGAGACCCAGTACTTC.

This chain links TRBV7-6 with TRBJ2-2, with D uncertain. CDR1 and CDR2 from the germline V gene are SGHVS and FNYEAQ. The CDR3 totals 15 residues. Trimming left V 0 bases short and J 1 base short, with 6 bases between. In DNA, the CDR3 is TGTGCCAGCAGCTTAGCAGGGAAGAACACCGGGGAGCTGTTTTTT. It is translated as CASSLAGKNTGELFF.

The CDR3 protein is CASSRDRDYEQYV. CDR3 bases: TGTGCCAGCAGTCGGGACAGGGACTACGAGCAGTACGTC. The chain employs TRBV6-5 and TRBJ2-7, with 9 bases identical to TRBD1. The length of the CDR3 is 13 residues. The germline gives CDR1 MNHEY, CDR2 SVGAGI. Unmatched junction bases numbered 2, after V lost 5 bases and J lost 3 bases.

The rearrangement joins TRBV29-1 to TRBJ2-3; D is unresolved. The V and J ends lost 2 bases and 5 bases respectively, with 14 bases between them. The CDR3 is 14 residues long. CDR1 SQVTM and CDR2 ANQGSEA come from the germline V gene. As DNA, the CDR3 is TGCAGCGTTGAATCAAGGCGCGAGCGAGATACGCAGTATTTT. Translating gives CSVESRRERDTQYF.

CDR3 in amino acids: CASSLEGAPSYEQYF. CDR3 DNA sequence: TGTGCCAGCAGCTTAGAGGGGGCCCCCTCCTACGAGCAGTACTTC. The chain recombines TRBV7-2 with TRBJ2-7; 7 nucleotides line up with TRBD1. This CDR3 is 15 amino acids long. Germline CDR1 and CDR2: SGHTA and FQGNSA. J lost 0 bases, V lost 1 base, and 3 bases had no gene match.

The chain joins TRBV3-1 to TRBJ1-1; D is undetermined. There are 14 residues in the CDR3. The germline CDR1 and CDR2 sequences are LGHDT and YNNKEL (reference sequence). Trimming took 3 bases from V and 5 from J, leaving 13 bases between them. The CDR3 region has the DNA TGTGCCAGCAGCCAGGAAGGGATTAGGACTGAAGCTTTCTTT. It specifies CASSQEGIRTEAFF.

This chain joins TRBV6-6 and TRBJ2-7; D uncertain. The germline V gene has CDR1 MNHNY and CDR2 SVGAGI (reference sequence). This CDR3 comprises 13 residues. Trimming shortened V by 4 bases and J by 0 bases, and 7 bases separated the two germline ends. The CDR3 DNA reads as TGTGCCAGCAGTTTCGGACCCTCCTACGAGCAGTACTTC. It encodes CASSFGPSYEQYF.

This clonotype was observed once. The gene calls are TRBV6-5 and TRBJ1-5; D gene ambiguous. The V gene lost 0 bases and the J gene lost 0 bases, with 12 bases spanning the gap. The CDR3 consists of 17 residues. The germline CDR1 and CDR2 sequences are MNHEY and SVGAGI. In nucleotides, the CDR3 is TGTGCCAGCAGTTACTCGAAAAAACACAATAGCAATCAGCCCCAGCATTTT. The encoded protein is CASSYSKKHNSNQPQHF.

J is TRBJ1-1 and V is TRBV7-9; possible D gene TRBD1, 5 bases. CDR1 and CDR2 from the germline V gene are SEHNR and FQNEAQ (reference sequence). The ends were cut back, 2 bases at V and 4 bases at J, with 11 bases in the middle. The CDR3 totals 14 residues. The CDR3 DNA sequence: TGTGCCAGCAGCTTAACAGGCGAGGGCACTGAAGCTTTCTTT. Amino acid sequence: CASSLTGEGTEAFF.

This clonotype is a singleton in its sample. The chain recombines TRBV12-3 or TRBV12-4 with TRBJ1-5; TRBD1 might be the D (5 bases). The CDR3 spans 20 residues. V lost 2 bases and J lost 1, with 24 bases in between. In nucleotides, the CDR3 is TGTGCCAGCAGTTTAACGGGTTGGCAGGGAAACCAGCAGAGCAATCAGCCCCAGCATTTT. It encodes CASSLTGWQGNQQSNQPQHF.

V gene TRBV6-6 combines with J gene TRBJ2-7, with 7 bases identical to TRBD1. This CDR3 has 14 amino acids. Germline-derived CDR1 and CDR2 are MNHNY and SVGAGI (reference sequence). Trimming cost V 2 bases and J 3 bases; bases outside gene matches: 4. For the CDR3, the DNA is TGTGCCAGCAGTTACCGGGACAGAATCTACGAGCAGTACTTC. This translates into CASSYRDRIYEQYF.

The CDR3 protein is CASSQTRDYYEQYV. CDR3 nucleotide sequence: TGTGCCAGCAGTCAGACACGGGACTACTACGAGCAGTACGTC. This chain joins TRBV28 and TRBJ2-7, with 7 positions matching TRBD2. V shed 5 bases, J shed 3 bases, and the junction held 7 bases outside the gene matches. Germline V gene data show CDR1 as MDHEN and CDR2 as SYDVKM. This CDR3 is built from 14 residues.

The chain uses TRBV7-9 and TRBJ2-7, with TRBD1 identical over 7 bases. CDR3 length: 16 residues. From germline, CDR1 is SEHNR and CDR2 FQNEAQ (reference sequence). V dropped 5 bases and J dropped 0; count of bases not matched to a gene: 10. The CDR3: CASSLPRQGFSYEQYF. The CDR3 DNA reads as TGTGCCAGCAGCCTCCCCAGACAGGGTTTCTCCTACGAGCAGTACTTC.

This rearrangement joins TRBV29-1 to TRBJ2-2, with D unresolved. CDR3 length: 11 residues. The germline V gene has CDR1 SQVTM and CDR2 ANQGSEA. Between the trimmed V and J ends, which lost 2 bases and 5 bases, there was a span of 3 bases. In nucleotides, the CDR3 is TGCAGCGTTGAATCGACCGGGGAGCTGTTTTTT. Residues: CSVESTGELFF.

This chain joins TRBV7-9 and TRBJ2-1; 11 bases match TRBD1. This CDR3 comprises 17 residues. V lost 0 bases and J lost 7; bases outside the gene matches: 8. Germline CDR1 reads SEHNR; CDR2 reads FQNEAQ (reference sequence). The CDR3 DNA follows: TGTGCCAGCAGCTTAGCTCTAGGACAGGGGGCGCAAAATGAGCAGTTCTTC. It translates to CASSLALGQGAQNEQFF.

The rearrangement uses TRBV29-1 and TRBJ1-5, with 7 bases fitting TRBD1. CDR3 length: 13 amino acids. CDR1 and CDR2 from the germline V gene are SQVTM and ANQGSEA. V lost 6 bases and J lost 2; bases outside the gene matches: 4. CDR3 DNA sequence: TGCAGCGTGAGGGACAGCCGCAATCAGCCCCAGCATTTT. This encodes CSVRDSRNQPQHF.

The V gene is TRBV7-2, the J gene TRBJ2-3; 13 bases line up with TRBD2. The junction had 7 bases not matched to a gene; V was cut back by 3 bases and J by 1 base. This CDR3 has 18 residues. CDR1 SGHTA and CDR2 FQGNSA come from the germline V gene. CDR3 loop: CASSFPTSGGRGTDTQYF. CDR3 nucleotide sequence: TGTGCCAGCAGCTTCCCGACTAGCGGGGGGCGGGGCACAGATACGCAGTATTTT.